Shown below are 8 T cell receptor beta chains from a single sample sequenced in a study of T cell clonality in common variable immunodeficiency. Here immunoSEQ multiplex PCR was the method, and the copy in TCRdb shows in-frame clones only, minus some. The specimen has around 39,000 clones, none found just once. Sequencing was done on a sample of peripheral blood mononuclear cells. Receptors were obtained from a person aged 18-70 years in good health.

A word on this clone: Read sequence stops 3 residues before the CDR3 end, and the germline J gene provides the missing end. The rearrangement links TRBV7-9 to TRBJ1-2; D unresolved. Germline-derived CDR1 and CDR2 are SEHNR and FQNEAQ (reference sequence). CDR3 size: 12 residues. Trimming pared 5 bases from V and 2 bases from J, leaving 6 bases between. The sequenced CDR3 bases are TGTGCCAGCAGCGCGAGAAACTATGGC. The encoded protein is CASSARNYG. In full, the CDR3 is CASSARNYGYTF.

In the case of this clone: The CDR3 end is not reached by the read, which stops 3 residues before it; the germline J gene fills it in. The chain employs TRBV7-9 and TRBJ2-5, with D possibly matching TRBD1 (5 bases). V dropped 2 bases and J dropped 1 base, with 11 bases sitting between them. The CDR3 has 15 amino acids. CDR1 SEHNR and CDR2 FQNEAQ come from the germline V gene (reference sequence). CDR3 region: CASSLRRVSQETQYF. The part of the CDR3 DNA that was read is TGTGCCAGCAGCTTACGCAGGGTCTCCCAAGAGACC.

This clone was seen repeatedly, ten times or more. The sequence runs out 3 residues before the end of the CDR3; the remainder is reconstructed from the germline J gene. This chain links TRBV2 with TRBJ1-2; TRBD1 matches 9 bases. Germline V lookup: CDR1 SNHLY, CDR2 FYNNEI. This CDR3 is built from 13 residues. After removal of 6 bases from V and 4 bases from J, the junction contained 3 bases not matched to a gene. CDR3 sequence reads: CASRDRGGYGYTF. The sequenced part of the CDR3 DNA is TGTGCCAGCAGGGACAGGGGTGGCTATGGC.

This clone was seen at least ten times. Read sequence stops 3 residues before the CDR3 end, and the germline J gene provides the missing end. This chain uses TRBV30 with TRBJ1-1; 10 nucleotides match TRBD1. The CDR3 length is 14 residues. Germline CDR1 and CDR2: GTSNPN and SVGIG (reference sequence). The CDR3: CAWSAGTGDFSAFF. The DNA read from the CDR3 is TGTGCCTGGAGTGCCGGGACAGGGGATTTTTCT.

This clone was seen repeatedly, ten times or more. The read comes to an end 3 residues before the CDR3 does, leaving the germline J gene to fill in the end. The chain carries TRBV20-1 and TRBJ2-1, with D perhaps matching TRBD2 (6 bases). The CDR3 sequence is 15 residues long. Germline loops: CDR1 DFQATT, CDR2 SNEGSKA (reference sequence). Trimming removed 2 bases from V and 5 bases from J, with 16 bases in between. CDR3 DNA, as far as it was read: TGCAGTGCTAGAATGAGGAAGACTAGGAACAATGAG. Protein: CSARMRKTRNNE. The whole CDR3 protein is CSARMRKTRNNEQFF.

This clone was counted many times. The CDR3 extends 3 residues past the end of the read, so its final part is completed from the germline J gene. J is TRBJ1-1 and V is TRBV27; a possible D gene is TRBD1 (6 bases). Trimming took off 4 bases at V and 0 bases at J, with 9 bases between the two ends. Germline-derived CDR1 and CDR2 are MNHEY and SMNVEV (reference sequence). The CDR3 sequence is 14 residues long. Incomplete CDR3 DNA: TGTGCCAGCAGTTCAGGGGTCATGAACACTGAA. Translation: CASSSGVMNTE. The CDR3 reads in full as CASSSGVMNTEAFF.

In the case of this clone: The read ends 3 residues before the CDR3 terminus; that terminus is restored from the germline J gene. The V call is TRBV6-1, the J call TRBJ1-5; D perhaps matches TRBD1 (5 bases). The V end was cut by 4 bases, the J end by 4 bases, with 17 bases between. Germline CDR1 reads MNHNS; CDR2 reads SASEGT. The CDR3 is made up of 16 amino acids. The CDR3 reads CASSVEVRGPNQPQHF. The sequenced part of the CDR3 DNA is TGTGCCAGCAGTGTCGAAGTTAGGGGCCCTAATCAGCCC.

This clone was recorded many times. The sequenced fragment ends 3 residues before the CDR3 boundary, so the rest is inferred from the germline J gene. This rearrangement joins TRBV28 to TRBJ2-7; D uncertain. The germline gives CDR1 MDHEN, CDR2 SYDVKM. The CDR3 consists of 13 residues. The germline V and J ends were trimmed by 7 bases and 5 bases, with 15 bases remaining between them. CDR3 sequence reads: CASTWQFAHEQYF. The CDR3 bases that were read are TGTGCCAGCACCTGGCAGTTCGCCCACGAG.